Below, 8 T cell receptor beta chains from the same sample are listed, as sequenced in a study of cytomegalovirus exposure and HLA in healthy donors. Use of 60 Vbeta and 13 Jbeta primers characterized the PCR. Clones were read by immunoSEQ multiplex PCR, and TCRdb kept only the in-frame ones, dropping some. The sample lists around 140,000 clones; roughly four fifths were seen once. The sequenced sample consisted of PBMCs. These receptors all come from a male donor in good health and CMV-seronegative.

The rearrangement uses TRBV7-2 and TRBJ1-2, with TRBD1 matching over 10 bases. Germline CDR1 SGHTA, CDR2 FQGNSA. The length of the CDR3 is 13 residues. V lost 4 bases to trimming and J lost 8 bases; unmatched junction nucleotides: 4. The CDR3 loop reads CASSSDRGYGYTF. The CDR3 DNA is TGTGCCAGCAGCTCGGACAGGGGGTACGGCTACACCTTC.

The rearrangement uses TRBV11-2 and TRBJ2-7, with 10 bases matching TRBD1. The CDR3 consists of 15 residues. Germline CDR1 reads SGHAT; CDR2 reads FQNNGV. Trimming took 0 bases from V and 2 from J; bases not matched to a gene: 1. CDR3 DNA: TGTGCCAGCAGCTTAGAGGGACAGGGGACCTACGAGCAGTACTTC. The encoded protein is CASSLEGQGTYEQYF.

The V gene is TRBV9, the J gene TRBJ2-1; D not certain. Looked up from germline, CDR1 is SGDLS and CDR2 is YYNGEE. Trimming removed 4 bases at V and 15 bases at J, with 20 bases between. The CDR3 runs 13 residues. The CDR3 nucleotides read TGTGCCAGCAGCCCTTCCGGCATCACGACTCCGTTCTTC. Translated, it gives CASSPSGITTPFF.

This clone was observed a single time. The chain carries TRBV6-6 and TRBJ1-6; D might be TRBD1 (5 bases). Germline lookup yields CDR1 MNHNY and CDR2 SVGAGI (reference sequence). V gave up 8 bases and J gave up 5 bases, with 10 bases separating them. The CDR3 is 13 residues long. The CDR3 DNA follows: TGTGCCAGCGGAGCAGGGAATAATTCACCCCTCCACTTT. This sequence encodes CASGAGNNSPLHF.

This clone appeared a single time. V usage is TRBV5-5 and J usage is TRBJ2-2; TRBD2 agrees at 9 bases. Germline CDR1 SGHKS, CDR2 YYEKEE (reference sequence). This CDR3 is 18 amino acids long. Losses at the gene ends were 2 bases for V and 1 base for J; bases not matched to a gene: 9. The CDR3 coding sequence is TGTGCCAGCAGCTTCGGGGTAGCGGGAGCCCTGAACACCGGGGAGCTGTTTTTT. The encoded protein is CASSFGVAGALNTGELFF.

CDR3 protein: CASSQTRTGTYEQYF. In nucleotides, the CDR3 is TGTGCCAGCTCCCAAACTCGGACAGGGACCTACGAGCAGTACTTC. The chain combines TRBV18 with TRBJ2-7, with 8 bases matching TRBD1. The germline V gene encodes CDR1 KGHSH and CDR2 LQKENI. There are 15 residues in the CDR3. The junction had 9 bases not matched to a gene; V was cut back by 6 bases and J by 2 bases.

The genes are TRBV28 and TRBJ2-1, with 9 bases matching TRBD2. Germline CDR1 and CDR2: MDHEN and SYDVKM. CDR3 length: 15 residues. J lost 6 bases, V lost 6 bases, and 9 bases had no gene match. CDR3 residues: CASRELAGVPNEQFF. Here the CDR3 DNA reads TGTGCCAGCAGGGAACTAGCGGGTGTCCCCAATGAGCAGTTCTTC.

In regard to this clone: In the same sample, other DNA sequences code for this CDR3. The chain has TRBV7-5 and TRBJ1-2; TRBD1, as called in the table, went unchecked against the DNA. TRBV7-5 is recorded as a pseudogene. The CDR3 runs 16 residues. The CDR3 DNA follows: TGTGCCAGAAGCCCGCGGGGGACAGGGGACGGCTATGGCTACACCTTC. Protein sequence: CARSPRGTGDGYGYTF.